This TCR beta chain appears in the sequencing data of a study of response to subunit inactivated influenza vaccine. V trimming: 1 base; J trimming: 5 bases; junction bases outside the gene matches: 8. The CDR3 is 15 residues long. The germline V gene encodes CDR1 SGHRS and CDR2 YFSETQ. MiXCR, run by TCRdb on the RT-PCR reads, gives a single entry per CDR3 protein. The sample includes 450,000 to 600,000 distinct CDR3 sequences, 7.6% of them seen just once. Study-wide points: Researchers suggested that each seasonal influenza vaccination recruits few new T cells.

With regard to this clonotype: Its specificity is unknown.

The chain uses TRBV5-1 and TRBJ2-5, with 7 bases identical to TRBD1. The specimen comprised PBMCs from blood, sampled around 2 years after vaccination. This clonotype originated in a man between 45 and 75 years old who received an inactivated influenza vaccine. CDR3 nucleotide sequence: TGCGCCAGCAGCTTGCAGGGGGTCCCGGAGGAGACCCAGTACTTC. Translating it yields CASSLQGVPEETQYF. The full variable domain, its missing parts supplied by reference TRBV5-1 and TRBJ2-5, is KAGVTQTPRYLIKTRGQQVTLSCSPISGHRSVSWYQQTPGQGLQFLFEYFSETQRNKGNFPGRFSGRQFSNSRSEMNVSTLELGDSALYLCASSLQGVPEETQYFGPGTRLLVL.